This TCR beta chain emerged from a study of blood T cell repertoires in COVID-19. Study summary: Whether acute or convalescent, the COVID-19 samples came from the United States, Italy and Spain. Sample material is recorded as cDNA or gDNA derived from T cells, B-cell-depleted T cells, or PBMCs.

Generated by immunoSEQ multiplex PCR, the TCRdb table keeps only in-frame clones and is missing some. In the table there are more than 60,000 clones, around 90% of which are singletons. V dropped 2 bases and J dropped 4 bases, with 6 bases sitting between them. Germline V gene sequence: CDR1 SQVTM, CDR2 ANQGSEA. The CDR3 covers 12 residues. The TCR sequence derives from a woman of 80 years or more with active or convalescent COVID-19. The chain recombines TRBV29-1 with TRBJ1-3; D unresolved. Sequenced sample: peripheral blood. CDR3 nucleotide sequence: TGCAGCGTTGAAATAATAGGAAACACCATATATTTT. Translation gives CSVEIIGNTIYF.